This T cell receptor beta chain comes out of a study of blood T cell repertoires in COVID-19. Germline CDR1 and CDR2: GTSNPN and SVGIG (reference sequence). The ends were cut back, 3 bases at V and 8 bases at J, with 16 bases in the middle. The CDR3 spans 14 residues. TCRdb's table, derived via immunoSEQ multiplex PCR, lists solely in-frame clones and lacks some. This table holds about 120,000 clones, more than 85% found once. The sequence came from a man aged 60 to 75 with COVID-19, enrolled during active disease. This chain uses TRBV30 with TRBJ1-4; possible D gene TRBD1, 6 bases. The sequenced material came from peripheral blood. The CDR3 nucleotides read TGTGCCTGGAGCCGGGGGGCTGCGGAGGAAAAACTGTTTTTT. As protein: CAWSRGAAEEKLFF.